The present T cell receptor beta chain was sequenced within a study of identical twins. Notes on this clonotype: The antigen is undetermined.

Template switching (which added a universal primer site) was used, and cDNA carried unique molecular identifiers. TCRdb re-called the 5' RACE reads through MiXCR, storing one row per CDR3 protein. The sample gives under 800,000 distinct CDR3 sequences, around 21% of which show up once; approximately 4.3% is in the top ten. Broader study findings: Clonotypes of the beta chain that were abundant in cord blood carried fewer insertions (memory repertoires showed none).

V shed 3 bases and J shed 0 bases, with 8 bases lying between them. Looked up from germline, CDR1 is KGHDR and CDR2 is SFDVKD. This CDR3 region has 15 residues. These data also formed part of another study, on T cells expressing NK-cell markers. That paper states: Out of eight donors sequenced, seven tested HCMV-seropositive and the remaining one seronegative. Dominant NKG2C+ clonotypes accounted for roughly 1.0-8% of CD8+ T cells in more than 5 donors.

Sequencing was done on a sample of PBMCs. This chain joins TRBV24-1 and TRBJ1-3; D not certain. This TCR was recovered from a woman younger than 30 in good health. CDR3 in amino acids: CATSDPTDSGNTIYF. CDR3 nucleotide sequence: TGTGCCACCAGTGATCCGACGGACTCTGGAAACACCATATATTTT.